This TCR beta chain was documented in a study of T cell repertoires in cytomegalovirus infection. Looking at the study overall: Public TCR beta signatures marked donors with CMV infection and the matching HLA.

With 6 bases removed from V and 4 bases from J, the gap between germline ends came to 12 bases. Germline lookup yields CDR1 MNHEY and CDR2 SVGEGT. This CDR3 contains 13 residues. TCRdb reprocessed the reads via MiXCR and lists one record per CDR3 protein. Counted here are around 230,000 distinct CDR3 sequences, approximately 7% occurring once; the ten biggest clones make up roughly 6.5%. This clonotype showed up many times. Its antigen is undetermined. Notes on the study in general: Clonotype analysis showed dominance of the ex vivo response by HLA-C-restricted CMV-specific TCR beta clonotypes. Adding up the frequency of public TCR beta families identified people who carried CMV plus the relevant HLA.

The clonotype comes from a human donor in good health (CMV status not recorded). Some clones in this sample may be carry-over from other donors' samples. The rearrangement links TRBV6-2 or TRBV6-3 to TRBJ1-1; D may be TRBD1 (6 bases). The sample consisted of PBMCs. In nucleotides, the CDR3 is TGTGCCAGCAGGAAACAGGGTGGCACTGAAGCTTTCTTT. Encoded protein: CASRKQGGTEAFF.